The next 2 T cell receptor beta chains were all read from a single sample in a study of cytomegalovirus exposure and HLA in healthy donors. Sequenced by immunoSEQ multiplex PCR; TCRdb stores in-frame clones only, minus some. Of roughly 48,000 clones listed, 94% are singletons. The sample consisted of PBMCs. Source of these receptors: a woman aged 18-35 years in good health and CMV-seropositive.

The genes are TRBV10-1 and TRBJ2-3, with a weak D call TRBD2 (6 bases). This CDR3 region has 14 residues. V was clipped by 5 bases and J by 6 bases, with 15 bases between them. Germline CDR1 and CDR2: WNHNN and SYGVQD (reference sequence). CDR3 nucleotides: TGCGCCAGCAGTCCTAGCGTCAGCAGGGATACGCAGTATTTT. Protein: CASSPSVSRDTQYF.

V usage is TRBV5-1 and J usage is TRBJ2-7; a possible D gene is TRBD2 (6 bases). V lost 1 base, J lost 5 bases, and 7 bases lay in between. The germline V gene encodes CDR1 SGHRS and CDR2 YFSETQ. CDR3 length equals 12 residues. CDR3 residues: CASSLWRDEQYF. Written as DNA, the CDR3 is TGCGCCAGCAGCTTGTGGAGGGACGAGCAGTACTTC.